Below are 19 T cell receptor beta chains sequenced from a single sample in a study of T cells after yellow fever vaccination. TCRdb re-derived calls from the 5' RACE reads in MiXCR, one entry per CDR3 protein. The sample records approximately 140,000 distinct CDR3 sequences, 7.7% being singletons. The specimen was CD4+ T cells sorted from PBMCs, collected 5 days after the yellow fever booster vaccination. These receptors all come from a man aged 25-45 years who received the YFV17D yellow fever vaccine.

This clonotype was detected ten times or more. V gene TRBV2 combines with J gene TRBJ2-7; TRBD2 agrees at 11 bases. V shed 11 bases and J 4 bases; nucleotides not matched to a gene: 13. The CDR3 has 15 residues. Looked up from germline, CDR1 is SNHLY and CDR2 is FYNNEI. CDR3 bases: TGTGCCCGAGGGACTAGCGGAGTCACTACTTACGAGCAGTACTTC. Protein sequence: CARGTSGVTTYEQYF.

A word on this clonotype: The junction differs from germline at one of its ends, possibly a read error. This chain links TRBV20-1 with TRBJ1-4; D is undetermined. The CDR3 length is 16 residues. Germline CDR1 reads DFQATT; CDR2 reads SNEGSKA (reference sequence). This chain's CDR3 is CCARSIEGRDNEKLFF. DNA for the CDR3: TGCTGTGCTAGATCTATAGAGGGCCGCGATAATGAAAAACTGTTTTTT.

The table lists this clonotype with a count of one. A read error may explain this, as a much larger clone is one base away. No conserved phenylalanine or tryptophan is present at the end of the CDR3, so a read error is the likely explanation. J is TRBJ2-2 and V is TRBV28, with D unclear. The CDR3 is 14 residues long. Germline-derived CDR1 and CDR2 are MDHEN and SYDVKM. Trimming left V 5 bases short and J 7 bases short, with 14 bases between. CDR3 sequence: CASSTLDGFGELFC. The CDR3 DNA reads TGTGCCAGCAGTACCCTCGACGGATTCGGGGAGCTGTTTTGT.

This chain connects TRBV7-8 to TRBJ2-3; TRBD2 matches at 7 bases. The CDR3 loop spans 16 amino acids. V shed 6 bases, J shed 5 bases, and the junction held 14 bases outside the gene matches. Germline values: CDR1 SGHVS, CDR2 FQNEAQ. CDR3 nucleotide sequence: TGTGCCAGCAGTCCTCGTCCTAGCGGCCCGGTAGATACGCAGTATTTT. Amino acid sequence: CASSPRPSGPVDTQYF.

The sample holds many counts of this clonotype. This chain links TRBV11-2 with TRBJ2-7; tentative D call: TRBD2 (6 bases). This CDR3 spans 20 amino acids. Germline assignment: CDR1 SGHAT and CDR2 FQNNGV. Trimming stripped 0 bases from V and 2 bases from J, with 26 bases between. The CDR3 DNA follows: TGTGCCAGCAGCTTAGAGTGGCAGGGCCAGTTCGGGGGTAGGACCTACGAGCAGTACTTC. Protein: CASSLEWQGQFGGRTYEQYF.

This clonotype was observed at least ten times. The J gene is TRBJ2-5, the V gene TRBV2; TRBD2 matches 9 bases. J was trimmed by 1 base and V by 4 bases; bases with no gene match: 4. In germline, CDR1 is SNHLY, CDR2 FYNNEI. CDR3 length equals 15 residues. CDR3 nucleotides: TGTGCCAGCAGTGGACTAGCGGAGTCCCAAGAGACCCAGTACTTC. Translating gives CASSGLAESQETQYF.

Comment on this clonotype: A single base separates this from a much larger clone, so it may be a read error. The chain has TRBV10-2 and TRBJ2-7; the D is unclear. Germline V gene sequence: CDR1 WSHSY, CDR2 SAAADI. Between the trimmed V and J ends, which lost 5 bases and 4 bases, there was a span of 9 bases. This CDR3 comprises 12 residues. The CDR3 is CASSFQDYEQYF. CDR3 DNA sequence: TGCGCCAGCAGTTTTCAGGATTACGAGCAGTACTTC.

This clonotype was found many times. The CDR3 spells CATSVGRGRRNEQFF. In DNA, the CDR3 is TGTGCCACCAGTGTAGGGAGGGGGCGAAGGAATGAGCAGTTCTTC. V and J are TRBV24-1 and TRBJ2-1; D tentatively reads TRBD1 or TRBD2 (7 bases each). CDR1 is KGHDR, CDR2 SFDVKD, per germline. With 5 bases removed from V and 7 bases from J, the gap between germline ends came to 17 bases. The CDR3 has 15 residues.

Ten or more counts support this clonotype. The chain carries TRBV5-1 and TRBJ2-1, with 9 bases matching TRBD2. After removal of 2 bases from V and 4 bases from J, the junction contained 4 bases not matched to a gene. This CDR3 comprises 15 residues. CDR1 SGHRS and CDR2 YFSETQ come from the germline V gene. CDR3 region: CASSLRLAEYNEQFF. Written as DNA, the CDR3 is TGCGCCAGCAGCTTAAGACTAGCGGAATACAATGAGCAGTTCTTC.

This clonotype was seen repeatedly, ten times or more. The chain uses TRBV5-6 and TRBJ2-7, with a weak D call TRBD1 (5 bases). V was trimmed by 0 bases and J by 0 bases, leaving 10 bases between them. Per the germline V gene, CDR1 is SGHDT and CDR2 is YYEEEE. CDR3 length: 15 residues. In nucleotides, the CDR3 is TGTGCCAGCAGCTTGGGGACACTGCTCTCCTACGAGCAGTACTTC. Its translation is CASSLGTLLSYEQYF.

CDR3 region: CASGTGVGHEQYF. The CDR3 nucleotides read TGTGCCAGTGGGACAGGGGTCGGTCACGAGCAGTACTTC. The chain links TRBV19 to TRBJ2-7; 10 positions agree with TRBD1. V lost 8 bases, J lost 5 bases, and 6 bases stayed unmatched. CDR1 LNHDA and CDR2 SQIVND come from the germline V gene (reference sequence). The CDR3 loop spans 13 amino acids. Looking up the rest from reference TRBV19 and TRBJ2-7 gives the full variable domain: DGGITQSPKYLFRKEGQNVTLSCEQNLNHDAMYWYRQDPGQGLRLIYYSQIVNDFQKGDIAEGYSVSREKKESFPLTVTSAQKNPTAFYLCASGTGVGHEQYFGPGTRLTVT.

This clonotype was found many times. The chain couples TRBV5-4 to TRBJ2-5; 8 nucleotides align to TRBD2. The CDR3 has 14 residues. The germline CDR1 and CDR2 sequences are SGHNT and YYREEE (reference sequence). The ends lost 4 bases at V and 5 bases at J; junction bases unmatched: 7. CDR3 loop: CASSVTSARETQYF. The CDR3 DNA is TGTGCCAGCAGCGTGACTAGCGCTAGGGAGACCCAGTACTTC.

This clonotype was seen many times. The V and J genes are TRBV10-3 and TRBJ2-1; D tentatively reads TRBD1 or TRBD2 (5 bases each). This CDR3 comprises 16 residues. Trimming left V 4 bases short and J 6 bases short, with 19 bases between. Germline lookup yields CDR1 ENHRY and CDR2 SYGVKD. Written as DNA, the CDR3 is TGTGCCATCAGTGGGAGCTACCGGGACCGAAGCAATGAGCAGTTCTTC. Protein: CAISGSYRDRSNEQFF.

This clonotype has a count of ten or more. The chain is built from TRBV29-1 and TRBJ2-3; no clear D. The germline CDR1 and CDR2 sequences are SQVTM and ANQGSEA. CDR3 size: 13 residues. With 5 bases removed from V and 2 bases from J, the gap between germline ends came to 11 bases. The CDR3 protein is CSVRLRFTDTQYF. As DNA, the CDR3 is TGCAGCGTTCGGCTCCGATTCACAGATACGCAGTATTTT.

This clonotype occurred many times. V gene TRBV29-1 combines with J gene TRBJ2-5; no definite D call. The V gene lost 1 base and the J gene lost 1 base, with 1 base spanning the gap. CDR1 and CDR2 (germline): SQVTM, ANQGSEA. This CDR3 is built from 11 residues. The CDR3 reads CSVEVQETQYF. In DNA form, the CDR3 reads TGCAGCGTTGAAGTCCAAGAGACCCAGTACTTC.

This clonotype was recorded many times. The chain combines TRBV9 with TRBJ2-1; 8 positions agree with TRBD2. The V gene's germline CDR1 is SGDLS and CDR2 YYNGEE. This CDR3 has 13 amino acids. Trimming took 1 base from V and 10 from J; bases not matched to a gene: 4. Here the CDR3 reads CASSVRGGREQFF. The CDR3 nucleotides read TGTGCCAGCAGCGTAAGAGGCGGGAGGGAGCAGTTCTTC.

This clonotype showed up many times. The rearrangement links TRBV5-1 to TRBJ1-2; possibly TRBD1 for D (5 bases). The V end lost 2 bases, the J end lost 7 bases, and 9 bases lay between the germline ends. This CDR3 has 12 amino acids. Germline CDR1 is SGHRS and CDR2 is YFSETQ. The CDR3 is CASSFTGGGYTF. CDR3 bases: TGCGCCAGCAGCTTTACGGGGGGTGGCTACACCTTC.

This clonotype was picked up a small number of times. The chain couples TRBV18 to TRBJ1-6; tentative D call: TRBD1 (5 bases). Germline loops: CDR1 KGHSH, CDR2 LQKENI. V lost 1 base to trimming and J lost 8 bases, with 9 bases between them. The CDR3 length is 14 residues. The CDR3 here is CASSPRDSDSPLHF. DNA for the CDR3: TGTGCCAGCTCACCACGGGACTCAGATTCACCCCTCCACTTT.

This clonotype has at least ten counts. CDR3 in amino acids: CSARDQARSYNEQFF. The CDR3 coding sequence is TGCAGTGCTAGAGATCAGGCTAGATCCTACAATGAGCAGTTCTTC. The chain couples TRBV20-1 to TRBJ2-1; D remains ambiguous. CDR3 length equals 15 residues. Trimming pared 0 bases from V and 1 base from J, leaving 10 bases between. Germline values: CDR1 DFQATT, CDR2 SNEGSKA (reference sequence).